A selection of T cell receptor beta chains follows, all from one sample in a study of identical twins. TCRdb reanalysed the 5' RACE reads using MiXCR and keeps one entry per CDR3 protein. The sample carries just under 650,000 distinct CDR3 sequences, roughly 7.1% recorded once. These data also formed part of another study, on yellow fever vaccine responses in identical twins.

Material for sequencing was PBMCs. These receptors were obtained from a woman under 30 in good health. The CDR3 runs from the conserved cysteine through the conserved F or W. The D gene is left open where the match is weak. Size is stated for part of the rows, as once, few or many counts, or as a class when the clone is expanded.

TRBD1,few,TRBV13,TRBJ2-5,TGTGCCAGCAGCTTGGGGGGACAGGGGAAAGAGACCCAGTACTTC,CASSLGGQGKETQYF
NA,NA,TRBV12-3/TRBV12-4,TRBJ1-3,TGTGCCAGCACCCCGGCTTCGGCAATCTCTGGAAACACCATATATTTT,CASTPASAISGNTIYF
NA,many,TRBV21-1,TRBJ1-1,TGTGCCAGCAGCAAAAGAGGGCAGAACACTGAAGCTTTCTTT,CASSKRGQNTEAFF
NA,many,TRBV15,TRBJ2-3,TGTGCCACCAGCAGAGGGACAAGCACTAGCACAGATACGCAGTATTTT,CATSRGTSTSTDTQYF
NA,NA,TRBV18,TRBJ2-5,TGTGCCAGCTCACCAGAGGGGGTAGAGACCCAGTACTTC,CASSPEGVETQYF
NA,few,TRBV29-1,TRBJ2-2,TGCAGCGTTGTGGGGGAACTGAACACCGGGGAGCTGTTTTTT,CSVVGELNTGELFF
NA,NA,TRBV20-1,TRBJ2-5,TGCAGTGCTATTCGACAAGAGACCCAGTACTTC,CSAIRQETQYF
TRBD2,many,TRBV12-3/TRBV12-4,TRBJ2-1,TGTGCCAGCAGTTTACGACTAGCGGGAGGCTATGAGCAGTTCTTC,CASSLRLAGGYEQFF
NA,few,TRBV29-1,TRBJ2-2,TGCAGCGTTGAAGCCCACGGGAGTTCGGTCACCGGGGAGCTGTTTTTT,CSVEAHGSSVTGELFF
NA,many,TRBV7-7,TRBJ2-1,TGTGCCAGCAGCTTAGGAGTCTCCTCTCACAATGAGCAGTTCTTC,CASSLGVSSHNEQFF
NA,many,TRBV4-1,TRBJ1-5,TGCGCCAGCAGCCCCGATACCAGCTTAAATCAGCCCCAGCATTTT,CASSPDTSLNQPQHF
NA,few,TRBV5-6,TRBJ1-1,TGTGCCAGCAGCTTTTGGGGTTGGAACACTGAAGCTTTCTTT,CASSFWGWNTEAFF
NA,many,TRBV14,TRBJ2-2,TGTGCCAGCAGCCCCGCGAAACTCGGAGGACTGAACACCGGGGAGCTGTTTTTT,CASSPAKLGGLNTGELFF
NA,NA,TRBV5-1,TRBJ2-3,TGCGCCAGCAGTGCCATAGCGGAGACCACAGATACGCAGTATTTT,CASSAIAETTDTQYF
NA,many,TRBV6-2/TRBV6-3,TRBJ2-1,TGTGCCAGCAGGCCGAGCTCCTACAATGAGCAGTTCTTC,CASRPSSYNEQFF
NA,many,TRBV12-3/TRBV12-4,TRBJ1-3,TGTGCCAGCAAGCGGGATGCTGGAAACACCATATATTTT,CASKRDAGNTIYF
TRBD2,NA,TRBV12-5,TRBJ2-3,TGTGCTAGTGGTTCGCCGACTAGCGGGAGCACAGATACGCAGTATTTT,CASGSPTSGSTDTQYF
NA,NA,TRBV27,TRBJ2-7,TGTGCCAGCAGTTTATCCAGGGTACCGGGCGAGCAGTACTTC,CASSLSRVPGEQYF
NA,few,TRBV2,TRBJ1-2,TGTGCCAGCAACCAACAGGGTCGGGGCTACACCTTC,CASNQQGRGYTF
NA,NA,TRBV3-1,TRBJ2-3,TGTGCCAGCAGCCACACTCTGACCGGGACGGCAGATACGCAGTATTTT,CASSHTLTGTADTQYF
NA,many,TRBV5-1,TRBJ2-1,TGCGCCAGCAGCTTGGCCTATGGGCCATACAATGAGCAGTTCTTC,CASSLAYGPYNEQFF
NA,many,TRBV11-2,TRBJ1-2,TGTGCCAGCAGAAGTTGGTCTGGCTACACCTTC,CASRSWSGYTF
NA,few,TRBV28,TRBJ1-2,TGTGCCAGCCAGGGGTTCGTCGGTGGCCACACCTTC,CASQGFVGGHTF